The present entry profiles one T cell receptor (beta chain) with its context. Assay used: immunoSEQ multiplex PCR; TCRdb lists only in-frame clones, some missing. The sample has a few hundred thousand clones, approximately 80% seen once; the top ten hold over 6.5%. This sample stems from a study of cytotoxic CD8 clonotypes in ibrutinib-treated CLL. The TCR was taken from a human donor with chronic lymphocytic leukemia. This material consisted of PBMCs, taken before ibrutinib treatment.

The CDR3 is CASIPHPGAVDTQYF. CDR3 coding DNA: TGTGCCAGTATCCCTCACCCGGGGGCTGTGGATACGCAGTATTTT. The rearrangement joins TRBV19 to TRBJ2-3; tentatively, D is TRBD1 or TRBD2 (6 bases each). Germline assignment: CDR1 LNHDA and CDR2 SQIVND (reference sequence). Between the trimmed V and J ends, which lost 7 bases and 6 bases, there was a span of 20 bases. The CDR3 covers 15 residues.